The T cell receptor (beta chain) described here comes from a study of shared clonotypes between healthy human individuals. Study at large: The donor pool was made up of two women and a few men aged 18 to 49.

Over several immunoSEQ plates, each subset's genomic DNA was distributed in even portions. Repertoires were generated with immunoSEQ multiplex PCR, while TCRdb's copy carries only in-frame clones and drops some. The sample has about 2.4 million clones, around 94% seen once. The sequence derives from a man younger than 35 in good health. Source material: naive CD4+ T cells sorted from blood. Subset meaning: CD45RA+ positively selected.

The CDR3 nucleotides read TGTGCCAGCAGCCTGACCTACGGAACCTCGAACTCCTACGAGCAGTACTTC. This translates into CASSLTYGTSNSYEQYF. This chain uses TRBV28 with TRBJ2-7; D gene unclear. Trimming stripped 6 bases from V and 0 bases from J, with 21 bases between. Germline-derived CDR1 and CDR2 are MDHEN and SYDVKM. The CDR3 spans 17 residues.